The 31 T cell receptor beta chains below all came from one sample that was sequenced in a study of cytomegalovirus exposure and HLA in healthy donors. Only in-frame clones appear in the TCRdb table, and some are missing; sequencing was by immunoSEQ multiplex PCR. The table includes about 110,000 clones, approximately 89% detected once. The material sequenced was PBMCs. These receptors were obtained from a woman aged 18-35 years in good health and CMV-seronegative.

This clone has only one observation. The genes are TRBV2 and TRBJ1-4, with D perhaps TRBD1 (5 bases). The CDR3 consists of 16 residues. The germline V gene has CDR1 SNHLY and CDR2 FYNNEI. V was pared by 6 bases and J by 0 bases, with 14 bases between. CDR3 nucleotide sequence: TGTGCCAGCAGCGGGGGGTTTGACGCAACTAATGAAAAACTGTTTTTT. Its protein is CASSGGFDATNEKLFF. Full variable domain (rest looked up from reference TRBV2 and TRBJ1-4): EPEVTQTPSHQVTQMGQEVILRCVPISNHLYFYWYRQILGQKVEFLVSFYNNEISEKSEIFDDQFSVERPDGSNFTLKIRSTKLEDSAMYFCASSGGFDATNEKLFFGSGTQLSVL.

This chain uses TRBV5-6 with TRBJ1-1; TRBD1 might be the D (5 bases). Trimming took 4 bases from V and 6 from J, leaving 16 bases between them. This CDR3 has 14 residues. Germline lookup yields CDR1 SGHDT and CDR2 YYEEEE. CDR3 loop: CASSRGGGASEAFF. The DNA for the CDR3 is TGTGCCAGCAGCCGTGGAGGAGGGGCGTCTGAAGCTTTCTTT.

This chain joins TRBV4-1 and TRBJ2-1, with 8 bases matching TRBD2. This CDR3 is 13 amino acids long. Germline trimming cut 1 base from V and 15 bases from J; bases unmatched to any gene: 8. The germline CDR1 and CDR2 sequences are MGHRA and YSYEKL. CDR3 protein: CASSQVYSGVRFF. The CDR3 nucleotides read TGCGCCAGCAGCCAAGTTTATAGCGGGGTTCGGTTCTTC.

The chain couples TRBV7-2 to TRBJ2-2, with D tentatively TRBD1 (5 bases). The V gene's germline CDR1 is SGHTA and CDR2 FQGNSA. The V gene lost 4 bases and the J gene lost 9 bases, with 15 bases spanning the gap. The CDR3 extends over 14 amino acids. In DNA form, the CDR3 reads TGTGCCAGCAGCTCTTCAGGGCTTCAAAGGGAGCTGTTTTTT. Translation gives CASSSSGLQRELFF.

The chain uses TRBV19 and TRBJ2-3; 13 nucleotides match TRBD2. The V segment lost 2 bases and the J segment 5 bases; nucleotides outside the gene matches: 7. The CDR3 loop spans 17 amino acids. Germline CDR1 LNHDA, CDR2 SQIVND (reference sequence). The CDR3 spells CASSINAGLAGRDTQYF. CDR3 coding DNA: TGTGCCAGTAGTATAAACGCGGGACTAGCGGGGAGAGATACGCAGTATTTT.

The chain links TRBV7-2 to TRBJ2-5; 12 bases agree with TRBD2. The CDR3 is made up of 14 amino acids. Germline V CDR1 and CDR2: SGHTA, FQGNSA. Losses at the gene ends were 10 bases for V and 7 bases for J; bases not matched to a gene: 10. CDR3 nucleotides: TGTGCCACCCGGACTAGCGGGGCACCAGGGACCCAGTACTTC. Protein: CATRTSGAPGTQYF.

This chain uses TRBV30 with TRBJ1-2; D remains ambiguous. Germline CDR1 is GTSNPN and CDR2 is SVGIG (reference sequence). The CDR3 loop spans 13 amino acids. V lost 4 bases to trimming and J lost 1 base, with 10 bases between them. The CDR3 DNA reads as TGTGCCTGGAAGTACCCGGGTAACTATGGCTACACCTTC. It is translated as CAWKYPGNYGYTF.

This chain connects TRBV13 to TRBJ2-5; TRBD1 matches at 8 bases. CDR3 length: 14 residues. V was pared by 5 bases and J by 3 bases, with 5 bases of the junction left unmatched. Germline CDR1 is PRHDT and CDR2 is FYEKMQ (reference sequence). CDR3 nucleotides: TGTGCCAGCAGCCCCGACAGGGGCGAAGAGACCCAGTACTTC. As protein: CASSPDRGEETQYF.

The CDR3 sequence is CASSQDRVGVNTEAFF. For the CDR3, the DNA is TGTGCCAGCAGCCAAGATCGGGTAGGGGTTAACACTGAAGCTTTCTTT. The chain joins TRBV4-2 to TRBJ1-1; a possible D gene is TRBD1 (5 bases). Germline-derived CDR1 and CDR2 are LGHNA and YNFKEQ. CDR3 length: 16 amino acids. V was trimmed by 0 bases and J by 2 bases, leaving 13 bases between them.

CDR3 DNA: TGTGCCAGCAGACGGACTAGCGGGAGCTCAGATACGCAGTATTTT. Translation gives CASRRTSGSSDTQYF. The chain has TRBV2 and TRBJ2-3; TRBD2 aligns across 13 bases. Germline values: CDR1 SNHLY, CDR2 FYNNEI. This CDR3 has 15 residues. With V trimmed by 6 bases and J by 4 bases, 4 bases remained unmatched.

J is TRBJ2-5 and V is TRBV5-1; TRBD1 agrees at 10 bases. V was pared by 3 bases and J by 5 bases, with 13 bases of the junction left unmatched. CDR3 length: 17 residues. Germline CDR1 and CDR2: SGHRS and YFSETQ. The CDR3: CASSSGLKTGGSETQYF. The CDR3 DNA reads TGCGCCAGCAGCTCCGGCCTTAAGACAGGGGGCTCGGAGACCCAGTACTTC.

The V gene is TRBV6-6, the J gene TRBJ2-7; 9 bases are shared with TRBD1. Germline CDR1 reads MNHNY; CDR2 reads SVGAGI (reference sequence). Trimming took 2 bases from V and 2 from J; bases not matched to a gene: 4. The CDR3 is 15 amino acids. In nucleotides, the CDR3 is TGTGCCAGCAGTTACCCCGGGACAGGGACCTACGAGCAGTACTTC. This gives the protein CASSYPGTGTYEQYF.

This rearrangement joins TRBV6-5 to TRBJ2-7; tentatively, D is TRBD1 (5 bases). With 5 bases removed from V and 8 bases from J, the gap between germline ends came to 16 bases. Germline V gene sequence: CDR1 MNHEY, CDR2 SVGAGI. The CDR3 is 13 amino acids. The CDR3 nucleotides read TGTGCCAGCAGTATCGGCCACAGGTCCCAGCAGTACTTC. This codes for CASSIGHRSQQYF.

The chain carries TRBV15 and TRBJ1-4; no reliable D call. The germline V gene has CDR1 LNHNV and CDR2 YYDKDF (reference sequence). The V end lost 1 base, the J end lost 2 bases, and 5 bases lay between the germline ends. The CDR3 extends over 14 amino acids. The CDR3 DNA is TGTGCCACCAGCAGAGTAGTTACTAATGAAAAACTGTTTTTT. Its protein is CATSRVVTNEKLFF.

V and J are TRBV4-1 and TRBJ2-4; weak D call: TRBD2 (6 bases). Germline assignment: CDR1 MGHRA and CDR2 YSYEKL. CDR3 length equals 15 residues. Between the trimmed V and J ends, which lost 5 bases and 0 bases, there was a span of 11 bases. CDR3 residues: CASSIWRGAKNIQYF. As DNA, the CDR3 is TGCGCCAGCAGCATTTGGCGGGGAGCCAAAAACATTCAGTACTTC.

The chain links TRBV28 to TRBJ1-5; no clear D gene. This CDR3 is built from 13 residues. V lost 3 bases and J 4 bases, leaving 7 bases between the germline ends. Germline assignment: CDR1 MDHEN and CDR2 SYDVKM. CDR3: CASSFSSNQPQHF. CDR3 nucleotide sequence: TGTGCCAGCAGTTTTAGCTCTAATCAGCCCCAGCATTTT.

V usage is TRBV19 and J usage is TRBJ2-1, with 8 bases lining up with TRBD2. V gave up 6 bases and J gave up 4 bases; unmatched junction bases: 8. CDR3 length: 15 amino acids. The V gene's germline CDR1 is LNHDA and CDR2 SQIVND (reference sequence). CDR3 nucleotide sequence: TGTGCCAGTAGCCAGCGGGGGCGGGGGTACAATGAGCAGTTCTTC. Amino acid sequence: CASSQRGRGYNEQFF. The full variable domain, completed using reference TRBV19 and TRBJ2-1, is DGGITQSPKYLFRKEGQNVTLSCEQNLNHDAMYWYRQDPGQGLRLIYYSQIVNDFQKGDIAEGYSVSREKKESFPLTVTSAQKNPTAFYLCASSQRGRGYNEQFFGPGTRLTVL.

The V call is TRBV4-1, the J call TRBJ2-1; D gene uncertain. The V gene's germline CDR1 is MGHRA and CDR2 YSYEKL. The CDR3 runs to 17 residues. The V and J ends lost 0 bases and 0 bases respectively, with 12 bases between them. The CDR3: CASSQEPYASSYNEQFF. DNA for the CDR3: TGCGCCAGCAGCCAAGAGCCTTACGCGAGCTCCTACAATGAGCAGTTCTTC.

This chain uses TRBV4-2 with TRBJ2-7; D possibly corresponds to TRBD2 (6 bases). The CDR3 is 19 residues long. Germline CDR1 LGHNA, CDR2 YNFKEQ. V was shortened by 0 bases and J by 0 bases, with 21 bases between the two germline ends. The CDR3, as DNA: TGTGCCAGCAGCCAAGATTTCCCAGGCGGGGCCACCTTCTCCTACGAGCAGTACTTC. Protein product: CASSQDFPGGATFSYEQYF.

V and J are TRBV5-6 and TRBJ1-5; TRBD1 aligns across 12 bases. CDR3 size: 18 residues. V lost 1 base, J lost 6 bases, and 11 bases stayed unmatched. The germline V gene encodes CDR1 SGHDT and CDR2 YYEEEE. CDR3 DNA sequence: TGTGCCAGCAGCTTGTCCTGGGACAGGGGGCATTTGGGTCAGCCCCAGCATTTT. Amino acid sequence: CASSLSWDRGHLGQPQHF.

Concerning this clone: This sample also contains other DNA sequences that code for the same CDR3. The V and J genes are TRBV9 and TRBJ2-5; 9 bases map to TRBD2. Germline CDR1 SGDLS, CDR2 YYNGEE. After removal of 0 bases from V and 5 bases from J, the junction contained 5 bases not matched to a gene. The CDR3 sequence is 15 residues long. The CDR3 nucleotides are TGTGCCAGCAGCGTAGATAGCGGGAGAGGTGAGACCCAGTACTTC. This codes for CASSVDSGRGETQYF.

V usage is TRBV20-1 and J usage is TRBJ2-7; D possibly corresponds to TRBD1 (7 bases). This CDR3 is built from 11 residues. CDR1 and CDR2 from the germline V gene are DFQATT and SNEGSKA (reference sequence). V lost 6 bases and J 11 bases, leaving 17 bases between the germline ends. The CDR3 spells CSARQGGVEYF. CDR3 nucleotides: TGCAGTGCCAGACAGGGAGGAGTGGAGTACTTC.

The chain has TRBV28 and TRBJ1-2; possible D gene TRBD1, 6 bases. The germline V gene has CDR1 MDHEN and CDR2 SYDVKM. The CDR3 covers 13 residues. Trimming cost V 3 bases and J 6 bases, with 11 bases left between them. The CDR3 DNA reads as TGTGCCAGCAGTTTCTACCAGGGGCATGGCTACACCTTC. Its protein product is CASSFYQGHGYTF.

V usage is TRBV7-9 and J usage is TRBJ2-7; D may be TRBD2 (7 bases). The CDR3 extends over 15 amino acids. V was clipped by 5 bases and J by 5 bases, with 19 bases between them. Germline loops: CDR1 SEHNR, CDR2 FQNEAQ (reference sequence). The CDR3 here is CASSLGGGRGHEQYF. In DNA, the CDR3 is TGTGCCAGCAGCCTAGGGGGGGGACGAGGCCACGAGCAGTACTTC.

This chain links TRBV12-2 with TRBJ1-1; the D call in the table, TRBD1, was not verified against the DNA. TRBV12-2 is classified as a pseudogene. The CDR3 spans 15 residues. The CDR3 here is CASRPGQGGIAEAFF. CDR3 coding DNA: TGTGCAAGTCGCCCGGGACAGGGGGGGATCGCTGAAGCTTTCTTT.

This chain joins TRBV27 and TRBJ2-1; TRBD2 is a possible D gene (7 bases). The ends were cut back, 3 bases at V and 4 bases at J, with 13 bases in the middle. CDR3 length: 15 amino acids. The germline CDR1 and CDR2 sequences are MNHEY and SMNVEV (reference sequence). The CDR3 region has the DNA TGTGCCAGCAGTTTCGGGGAGGGGACATACAATGAGCAGTTCTTC. Its translation: CASSFGEGTYNEQFF.

The J gene is TRBJ2-1, the V gene TRBV19, with 7 bases matching TRBD1. Germline lookup yields CDR1 LNHDA and CDR2 SQIVND (reference sequence). CDR3 size: 14 residues. The trim removed 8 bases at V and 10 bases at J, leaving 14 bases unmatched. The CDR3, as DNA: TGTGCCAGTCCGCGACAGGGCGGCCGAAGGGAGCAGTTCTTC. Translated: CASPRQGGRREQFF.

The chain employs TRBV2 and TRBJ1-5; 11 nucleotides match TRBD1. The CDR3 has 16 residues. Looked up from germline, CDR1 is SNHLY and CDR2 is FYNNEI. After removal of 5 bases from V and 4 bases from J, the junction contained 7 bases not matched to a gene. DNA of the CDR3: TGTGCCAGCAGTAGGACAGGGGGCTTGTCGAATCAGCCCCAGCATTTT. It encodes CASSRTGGLSNQPQHF.

The CDR3 DNA sequence: TGTGCCAGCAGCCTTCCCGGGATGGGAGGCTACGAGCAGTACTTC. Residues: CASSLPGMGGYEQYF. The V and J genes are TRBV7-2 and TRBJ2-7; D is possibly TRBD2 (6 bases). The CDR3 contains 15 residues. The germline gives CDR1 SGHTA, CDR2 FQGNSA. V was pared by 5 bases and J by 3 bases, with 17 bases between. The full variable domain, completed using reference TRBV7-2 and TRBJ2-7, is GAGVSQSPSNKVTEKGKDVELRCDPISGHTALYWYRQSLGQGLEFLIYFQGNSAPDKSGLPSDRFSAERTGGSVSTLTIQRTQQEDSAVYLCASSLPGMGGYEQYFGPGTRLTVT.

V usage is TRBV27 and J usage is TRBJ1-3, with D perhaps matching TRBD1 (6 bases). The CDR3 runs to 15 residues. Germline assignment: CDR1 MNHEY and CDR2 SMNVEV (reference sequence). V lost 2 bases to trimming and J lost 4 bases, with 12 bases between them. The CDR3 region has the DNA TGTGCCAGCAGTTTAAGGGGGGGCTCCGGAAACACCATATATTTT. Its translation is CASSLRGGSGNTIYF.

The rearrangement joins TRBV28 to TRBJ1-2, with 9 bases fitting TRBD1. From germline, CDR1 is MDHEN and CDR2 SYDVKM. This CDR3 region has 14 residues. Trimming took 2 bases from V and 4 from J; bases not matched to a gene: 2. CDR3 in amino acids: CASSLTTGGYGYTF. CDR3 coding DNA: TGTGCCAGCAGTTTAACGACAGGGGGCTATGGCTACACCTTC.